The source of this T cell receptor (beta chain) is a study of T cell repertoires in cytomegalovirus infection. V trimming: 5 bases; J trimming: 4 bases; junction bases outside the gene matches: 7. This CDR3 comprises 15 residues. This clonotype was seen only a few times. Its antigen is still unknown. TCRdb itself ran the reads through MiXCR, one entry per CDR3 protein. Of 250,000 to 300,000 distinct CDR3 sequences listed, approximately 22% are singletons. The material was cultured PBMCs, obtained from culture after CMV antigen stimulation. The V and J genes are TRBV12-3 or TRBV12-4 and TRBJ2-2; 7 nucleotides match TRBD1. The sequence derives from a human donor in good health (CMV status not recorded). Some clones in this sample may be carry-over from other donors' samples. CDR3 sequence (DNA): TGTGCCAGCAGTCCCGACAGGGTCGGCACCGGGGAGCTGTTTTTT. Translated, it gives CASSPDRVGTGELFF.